This TCR beta chain is from a study of tumor-infiltrating lymphocytes in localized non-small cell lung cancer. Study results and caveats: TCR sequencing covered a subset of patients with enough tissue. No link was found between tumor T-cell fraction and recurrence-free survival.

The CDR3 sequence is 16 residues long. Between the trimmed V and J ends, which lost 2 bases and 0 bases, there was a span of 11 bases. In germline, CDR1 is MNHNS, CDR2 SASEGT. Using immunoSEQ multiplex PCR, the repertoire was profiled, and TCRdb retains in-frame clones only, with some absent. The table shows approximately 9,900 clones, with 70% to 75% occurring only once. By sample fraction, this clone is medium-sized. The antigen is unknown. This chain uses TRBV6-1 with TRBJ1-5, with D perhaps TRBD1 (6 bases). The receptor's source is a human donor with non-small cell lung cancer. The sequenced sample consisted of lung tumor tissue. In nucleotides, the CDR3 is TGTGCCAGCAGTGAACGGGGACACTATAGCAATCAGCCCCAGCATTTT. Protein: CASSERGHYSNQPQHF.